These 10 T cell receptor beta chains were sequenced from one sample in a study of T-cell memory formation after mild COVID-19. Each CDR3 protein is one row after TCRdb ran MiXCR on the 5' RACE reads. The sample has more than 110,000 distinct CDR3 sequences; 14% are singletons. The source material was PBMCs or a T cell subset sorted from them (not recorded which). These TCRs come from an adult woman who had mild COVID-19 (a few samples of this study predate the infection). Cell type and time point are not known.

V is TRBV9 and J is TRBJ2-3; 7 bases match TRBD2. Germline loops: CDR1 SGDLS, CDR2 YYNGEE. The CDR3 loop spans 14 amino acids. The V segment lost 0 bases and the J segment 3 bases; nucleotides outside the gene matches: 1. CDR3 coding DNA: TGTGCCAGCAGCGTAGAGGGACTAACAGATACGCAGTATTTT. Residues: CASSVEGLTDTQYF.

The V call is TRBV12-3 or TRBV12-4, the J call TRBJ1-1; no firm D call. V lost 2 bases, J lost 3 bases, and 16 bases lay in between. The CDR3 has 16 residues. The DNA for the CDR3 is TGTGCCAGCAGTTTACCACCGATGGGCGCGGACACTGAAGCTTTCTTT. This encodes CASSLPPMGADTEAFF.

The chain recombines TRBV5-1 with TRBJ1-1; TRBD1 might be the D (6 bases). V was shortened by 0 bases and J by 1 base, with 16 bases between the two germline ends. There are 17 residues in the CDR3. Germline V CDR1 and CDR2: SGHRS, YFSETQ. The chain's CDR3 is CASSLDLLGARNTEAFF. Written as DNA, the CDR3 is TGCGCCAGCAGCTTGGACCTTTTGGGGGCCCGGAACACTGAAGCTTTCTTT.

This clonotype has just a few counts. The rearrangement uses TRBV19 and TRBJ1-5, with 10 nucleotides matching TRBD1. CDR1 is LNHDA, CDR2 SQIVND, per germline (reference sequence). V lost 10 bases and J lost 6; bases outside the gene matches: 6. The CDR3 runs 13 residues. As DNA, the CDR3 is TGTGCCACCGCGGACAGGGGGGGTCAGCCCCAGCATTTT. Its translation: CATADRGGQPQHF.

The J gene is TRBJ2-7, the V gene TRBV27; D perhaps matches TRBD1 (5 bases). Germline V CDR1 and CDR2: MNHEY, SMNVEV (reference sequence). The CDR3 consists of 13 residues. Trimming stripped 7 bases from V and 5 bases from J, with 15 bases between. The CDR3 coding sequence is TGTGCCAGCACCTTCTCCTGGGGCCACGAGCAGTACTTC. Amino acids: CASTFSWGHEQYF.

This clonotype has a handful of counts. The chain employs TRBV7-9 and TRBJ2-1, with 9 bases matching TRBD2. The CDR3 is made up of 15 amino acids. With V trimmed by 5 bases and J by 3 bases, 5 bases remained unmatched. Looked up from germline, CDR1 is SEHNR and CDR2 is FQNEAQ (reference sequence). CDR3 in DNA: TGTGCCAGCAGCCCTCTTAGCGGGAGCTACAATGAGCAGTTCTTC. Translation gives CASSPLSGSYNEQFF.

This clonotype was seen only a few times. The V and J genes are TRBV9 and TRBJ2-1, with D tentatively TRBD2 (8 bases). CDR3 length: 17 amino acids. Germline loops: CDR1 SGDLS, CDR2 YYNGEE. Trimming removed 3 bases at V and 6 bases at J, with 22 bases between. CDR3 amino acids: CASSDRGGAGAGNEQFF. In DNA, the CDR3 is TGTGCCAGCAGCGACAGGGGCGGAGCGGGAGCGGGCAATGAGCAGTTCTTC.

Only a few counts were recorded for this clonotype. V usage is TRBV11-2 and J usage is TRBJ1-1, with D unclear. The germline V gene encodes CDR1 SGHAT and CDR2 FQNNGV. The CDR3 is 17 residues long. The V gene lost 1 base and the J gene lost 3 bases, with 18 bases spanning the gap. The CDR3 reads CASSLVGRGGADTEAFF. CDR3 bases: TGTGCCAGCAGCTTAGTAGGGCGGGGAGGCGCGGACACTGAAGCTTTCTTT.

V is TRBV27 and J is TRBJ2-7; no firm D call. This CDR3 comprises 13 residues. V was pared by 2 bases and J by 3 bases, with 8 bases between. CDR1 and CDR2 from the germline V gene are MNHEY and SMNVEV (reference sequence). The CDR3 DNA sequence: TGTGCCAGCAGTTTAGGTCCGGACTACGAGCAGTACTTC. This translates into CASSLGPDYEQYF.

The chain has TRBV2 and TRBJ2-5; D remains unclear. Germline assignment: CDR1 SNHLY and CDR2 FYNNEI. The germline V and J ends were trimmed by 6 bases and 2 bases, with 13 bases remaining between them. CDR3 length: 14 residues. CDR3 amino acids: CASSAPTLQETQYF. The CDR3 DNA reads TGTGCCAGCAGCGCTCCGACATTACAAGAGACCCAGTACTTC.